Reported below is one T cell receptor (beta chain). Methods used by the authors: How many nucleated cells were present was estimated from reference gene primer amplification. Only in-frame clones appear in the TCRdb table, and some are missing; sequencing was by immunoSEQ multiplex PCR. Clone size and V and J calls were adopted from that table, with D and trimming inferred from the DNA. The data show fewer than 650,000 clones, roughly nine tenths seen once. The data originate from a study of blood T cell repertoires in COVID-19. On the study more broadly: Acute-phase and convalescent COVID-19 samples originated in the United States, Italy and Spain. Nucleic acid was either cDNA or gDNA, and it came from T cells, B-cell-depleted T cells, or PBMCs.

Between the trimmed V and J ends, which lost 2 bases and 0 bases, there was a span of 9 bases. The CDR3 loop spans 15 amino acids. CDR1 and CDR2 (germline): SGHRS, YFSETQ. This TCR was recovered from a woman aged 45 to 65 with COVID-19, enrolled during active disease. The sample taken for sequencing was peripheral blood. The rearrangement uses TRBV5-1 and TRBJ1-3, with D uncertain. CDR3 in DNA: TGCGCCAGCAGCTTAAGCGGTAACTCTGGAAACACCATATATTTT. This sequence encodes CASSLSGNSGNTIYF.